This TCR beta chain is from a study of shared clonotypes between healthy human individuals (dated by TCRdb to 2019 to 2021). For the study in its entirety: The cohort comprised a couple of women and a few men aged 18 to 49 years. To estimate repertoire size and how much clonotype sharing occurs between individuals, the study deeply sequenced the blood TCR repertoires of roughly 5 healthy adults. For each donor, CD4 naive and CD4 memory were each run on three plates, CD8 naive on two plates, and CD8 memory on one plate. Each donor's leukapheresis produced roughly between roughly 0.85 and 9 billion PBMCs. Libraries were prepared and TCR repertoires were sequenced by different laboratories using diverse techniques, in order to increase sequencing depth and limit assay-specific biases. Paper-wide results and their limitations: Because the study included a small number of donors, the genetic and exposure-history diversity represented was limited. Compared with non-shared clonotypes, clonotypes shared by all four sorted-subset donors had higher generation probabilities. When a handful of donors were compared, the shared fraction of clonotypes was about 5% for naive CD4, 3.5% to 4% for naive CD8, about 2.4% for memory CD4, and around 0.37% for memory CD8. Pairwise subsampling led to the expectation that sequencing depth would affect the degree of clonotype sharing among donors. Sampling was limited to blood, and TCR repertoires in tissue likely differ from TCR repertoires in blood. Even with the large sequencing depth, rarefaction of the sorted-subset datasets indicated that sequencing was incomplete. Estimated clonotype richness was generally larger for naive than for memory subsets.

Using the deep immunoSEQ assay, TCR CDR3 regions were amplified from genomic DNA by multiplex PCR. Genomic DNA extracted from each cell subset was distributed evenly over all wells of several immunoSEQ 96-well plates, and each plate served as one replicate. Each replicate PCR for sorted subsets received about 210 ng genomic DNA, equal to tens of thousands of T cell genomes. Purified libraries were measured with a Qubit 3.0 fluorometer, size-checked on a Bioanalyzer 2100, and measured again with the KAPA Library Quantification kit. Every immunoSEQ 96-well plate was sequenced on a dedicated single-read 150-cycle Illumina NextSeq 550 flow cell. As for the authors' bioinformatics: The immunoSEQ output contained only junctional sequences without quality scores, so filtering could not match that applied to full-length reads. Sequences were annotated with PyIR, a Python wrapper for IgBLAST v1.9, and V/J genes and CDR3 were assigned using IMGT germline references. Any read was removed if the V/J assignment was weak (E-value above 1e-6), the CDR3 was missing, or the read contained stop codons, out-of-frame junctions, or ambiguous translated residues. V3J clonotypes were defined as sequences sharing an identical inferred V gene, J gene, and CDR3 amino acid sequence. The percentage overlap between two repertoires was calculated by dividing the number of shared unique clonotypes by the size of the smaller repertoire. Three approaches were used to assess repertoire richness: RTK rarefaction, the Chao1 estimator, and Recon v2.1 estimates of unobserved clonotypes. Generation probabilities for all TCRbeta clonotypes obtained by the gDNA method from several donors were computed using OLGA. Here the immuneACCESS table is served through TCRdb, limited to in-frame sequences with V and J called. Missing clones are a known gap in these copies; in checked studies unresolved V genes cover under half, and the rest lacks a known reason. From that table come the V and J calls and clone size; the DNA was used to work out D and trimming. A total of 2.3 million or so clones appear in this sample, approximately 93% of them only once. The ten largest clonotypes hold 0.3% to 0.4% of the sample.

Per the germline V gene (reference sequence), LNHDA is the CDR1 and SQIVND is the CDR2. V lost 3 bases and J lost 4 bases; the stretch between them is 12 bases long. The CDR3 spans 14 residues, from the cysteine through the phenylalanine. Only the CDR3 part of the read is kept: 42 bases, read in frame from the first base. With respect to this clone: Its antigen is not yet known. No per-base quality is available; no much larger clone lies one base away.

The donors were healthy, HIV-negative adults who had no recently reported acute infections or vaccinations. Only Caucasian adults living in Nashville, Tennessee, USA were represented among the donors. CD4+ T cells were enriched by magnetic negative selection; naive cells were then positively selected on CD45RA, and the negative fraction formed the memory subset. After blood collection by leukapheresis, PBMCs were isolated using Ficoll-Histopaque density gradient centrifugation and then cryopreserved in the vapor phase of liquid nitrogen. Analytical flow cytometry was used to check the purity and quantity of every magnetically sorted T cell population. From each sorted fraction, genomic DNA was isolated and quantified by UV absorbance on a Nanodrop 2000c.

Sequences were obtained from naive CD4+ T cells from PBMCs. The cell subset or site label, as the study defines it: CD45RA+ positively selected. The chain employs TRBV19 and TRBJ1-2; tentative D gene TRBD1, with 6 bases matching. This receptor was taken from a man aged 18 to 30 in good health. Some clones in this sample may be carry-over from other donors' samples. In nucleotides, the sequence is TGTGCCAGTAGTATTCTCAGGGGCCGCTATGGCTACACCTTC. Its protein product is CASSILRGRYGYTF.